The 15 T cell receptor beta chains below come from one sample, sequenced in a study of cytomegalovirus exposure and HLA in healthy donors. The primer mix had 60 Vbeta and 13 Jbeta primers. TCRdb's copy holds only in-frame clones and misses some; the assay was immunoSEQ multiplex PCR. Its clone listing holds 200,000 or so clones. Sequenced input: PBMCs. These receptors were obtained from a boy aged 5-17 years in good health and CMV-seronegative.

The chain combines TRBV10-3 with TRBJ1-6; TRBD1 agrees at 7 bases. The CDR3 runs to 18 residues. Per the germline V gene, CDR1 is ENHRY and CDR2 is SYGVKD. Trimming cost V 0 bases and J 3 bases; bases outside gene matches: 8. The CDR3 here is CAISESTDRLFYNSPLHF. CDR3 coding DNA: TGTGCCATCAGTGAGTCGACGGACAGGTTATTCTATAATTCACCCCTCCACTTT.

This chain joins TRBV28 and TRBJ1-2, with D possibly TRBD1 on 6 matching bases. This CDR3 has 15 residues. Germline V lookup: CDR1 MDHEN, CDR2 SYDVKM. V lost 5 bases to trimming and J lost 4 bases, with 17 bases between them. The CDR3 sequence is CASSPGSGVSYGYTF. The CDR3 coding sequence is TGTGCCAGCAGTCCTGGGTCAGGGGTATCCTATGGCTACACCTTC.

Concerning this clone: Other nucleotide sequences from this sample produce the same CDR3. V gene TRBV10-3 combines with J gene TRBJ1-6; D remains unclear. Germline assignment: CDR1 ENHRY and CDR2 SYGVKD. The CDR3 covers 12 residues. V lost 6 bases and J 5 bases, leaving 5 bases between the germline ends. The CDR3 protein is CAISQDNSPLHF. The CDR3, as DNA: TGTGCCATCAGCCAGGATAATTCACCCCTCCACTTT.

This sequence joins TRBV7-8 and TRBJ2-2; tentative D call: TRBD2 (5 bases). The CDR3 has 13 amino acids. Germline V gene sequence: CDR1 SGHVS, CDR2 FQNEAQ. With 11 bases removed from V and 7 bases from J, the gap between germline ends came to 17 bases. CDR3 loop: CAGYDGVGGELFF. CDR3 nucleotides: TGTGCCGGTTACGACGGGGTGGGCGGGGAGCTGTTTTTT.

V gene TRBV5-1 combines with J gene TRBJ1-1; 10 nucleotides align to TRBD1. The CDR3 runs 15 residues. From germline, CDR1 is SGHRS and CDR2 YFSETQ. V was pared by 5 bases and J by 3 bases, with 7 bases of the junction left unmatched. The CDR3 DNA sequence: TGCGCCAGCAGGGGACCCGGGACAGGGGACACTGAAGCTTTCTTT. This gives the protein CASRGPGTGDTEAFF.

The J gene is TRBJ2-7, the V gene TRBV18, with 8 bases aligning to TRBD1. This CDR3 has 14 residues. Unmatched junction bases numbered 3, after V lost 4 bases and J lost 1 base. Germline V lookup: CDR1 KGHSH, CDR2 LQKENI. The CDR3 protein is CASSRTGGSYEQYF. The CDR3, as DNA: TGTGCCAGCTCACGTACAGGGGGGTCCTACGAGCAGTACTTC.

The CDR3 nucleotides read TGTGCCTGGAGTGTAGGGACAGACTACGAGCAGTACTTC. Amino acid sequence: CAWSVGTDYEQYF. The genes are TRBV30 and TRBJ2-7; 7 nucleotides agree with TRBD1. Germline lookup yields CDR1 GTSNPN and CDR2 SVGIG (reference sequence). With V trimmed by 0 bases and J by 3 bases, 2 bases remained unmatched. CDR3 size: 13 residues. The complete variable domain, with remaining parts taken from reference TRBV30 and TRBJ2-7, reads SQTIHQWPATLVQPVGSPLSLECTVEGTSNPNLYWYRQAAGRGLQLLFYSVGIGQISSEVPQNLSASRPQDRQFILSSKKLLLSDSGFYLCAWSVGTDYEQYFGPGTRLTVT.

This sequence joins TRBV28 and TRBJ1-1, with a possible D match to TRBD1 (6 bases). The CDR3 is made up of 12 amino acids. The ends were cut back, 10 bases at V and 4 bases at J, with 13 bases in the middle. Looked up from germline, CDR1 is MDHEN and CDR2 is SYDVKM. This CDR3 is CAITGRGTEAFF. As DNA, the CDR3 is TGTGCCATCACAGGGCGAGGCACTGAAGCTTTCTTT.

The chain has TRBV4-2 and TRBJ2-7; 8 bases align to TRBD2. Germline values: CDR1 LGHNA, CDR2 YNFKEQ. The J segment lost 3 bases and the V segment lost 0 bases, leaving 4 bases of the junction unmatched. There are 15 residues in the CDR3. The DNA for the CDR3 is TGTGCCAGCAGCCAAGAGTCGGGGACTAGCTACGAGCAGTACTTC. Its translation: CASSQESGTSYEQYF.

The chain couples TRBV4-2 to TRBJ1-4, with TRBD1 matching over 7 bases. The ends lost 4 bases at V and 10 bases at J; junction bases unmatched: 6. CDR3 length: 13 amino acids. CDR1 and CDR2 (germline): LGHNA, YNFKEQ. The CDR3 DNA is TGTGCCAGCAGCCCCGGACAGGAACCAAAACTGTTTTTT. Protein sequence: CASSPGQEPKLFF.

J is TRBJ2-7 and V is TRBV7-9, with a weak D call TRBD1 (6 bases). This CDR3 region has 17 residues. CDR1 is SEHNR, CDR2 FQNEAQ, per germline (reference sequence). Trimming stripped 5 bases from V and 5 bases from J, with 25 bases between. The CDR3 spells CASSPPIRQGIRHEQYF. The CDR3 bases are TGTGCCAGCAGCCCCCCTATTAGGCAGGGGATAAGGCACGAGCAGTACTTC.

The chain uses TRBV4-2 and TRBJ2-1; 8 bases line up with TRBD2. There are 18 residues in the CDR3. The V gene's germline CDR1 is LGHNA and CDR2 YNFKEQ. Losses at the gene ends were 0 bases for V and 5 bases for J; bases not matched to a gene: 12. The CDR3 sequence is CASSQDPLGGGPNNEQFF. CDR3 coding DNA: TGTGCCAGCAGCCAAGACCCCCTGGGCGGGGGGCCCAACAATGAGCAGTTCTTC.

CDR3 sequence (DNA): TGTGCCAGCTATAGAGCGAACACTGAAGCTTTCTTT. This sequence encodes CASYRANTEAFF. The V gene is TRBV6-5, the J gene TRBJ1-1; the D is unclear. Germline CDR1 MNHEY, CDR2 SVGAGI. Trimming took off 8 bases at V and 1 base at J, with 8 bases between the two ends. The CDR3 runs 12 residues.

The chain employs TRBV5-1 and TRBJ2-3; a weak D match, TRBD1 (6 bases). The CDR3 consists of 14 residues. The V gene's germline CDR1 is SGHRS and CDR2 YFSETQ. V lost 9 bases to trimming and J lost 6 bases, with 20 bases between them. Here the CDR3 reads CATQTAQGSDTQYF. The CDR3 DNA follows: TGCGCCACCCAAACAGCACAGGGATCGGATACGCAGTATTTT.

The genes are TRBV4-1 and TRBJ2-7; 11 bases agree with TRBD2. The V gene's germline CDR1 is MGHRA and CDR2 YSYEKL. J lost 2 bases, V lost 2 bases, and 5 bases had no gene match. There are 16 residues in the CDR3. The CDR3 region has the DNA TGCGCCAGCAGCCAACCCGGGACTAGCGGAACCTACGAGCAGTACTTC. Translated, it gives CASSQPGTSGTYEQYF.